This T cell receptor beta chain was sequenced during a study of radiotherapy plus CTLA-4 blockade in lung cancer. The study's findings and limits: Strongest reported response predictors: early blood clone changes and post-radiation interferon-beta.

Using immunoSEQ multiplex PCR, the repertoire was profiled, and TCRdb retains in-frame clones only, with some absent. This table has more than 40,000 clones, around 76% appearing once. About this clone: The antigen remains unidentified.

Chemo-refractory metastatic non-small-cell lung cancer patients received focal radiation with ipilimumab CTLA-4 blockade. This TCR came from a human donor with non-small cell lung cancer who had stable disease on radiotherapy plus ipilimumab. The source material was peripheral blood, sampled from a patient treated with radiotherapy plus ipilimumab.

CDR3 amino acids: CSDLHNEQFF. The DNA for the CDR3 is TGCAGTGACCTTCACAATGAGCAGTTCTTC. The V call is TRBV20-1, the J call TRBJ2-1, with D unresolved. Germline V lookup: CDR1 DFQATT, CDR2 SNEGSKA (reference sequence). This CDR3 has 10 amino acids. Trimming left V 7 bases short and J 5 bases short, with 6 bases between.